The text below deals with one T cell receptor beta chain. The source of the sample is a study of blood T cell repertoires in COVID-19. About the research overall: Acute-phase and convalescent COVID-19 samples originated in the United States, Italy and Spain. Nucleic acid was either cDNA or gDNA, and it came from T cells, B-cell-depleted T cells, or PBMCs.

Original handling: From reference gene primer amplification, estimates of nucleated cell counts were derived. TCRdb keeps only in-frame clones here, not all; method: immunoSEQ multiplex PCR. V, J and clone size reflect that table, while D and trimming were determined from the DNA. In the table there are 200,000 to 250,000 clones, around 83% of which are singletons. The receptor was isolated from a woman aged 50 to 65 with acute or convalescent COVID-19. Sequenced input: peripheral blood.

The CDR3 DNA sequence: TGCGCCAGCAGCATCAGGACTTCCTACGAGCAGTACTTC. This codes for CASSIRTSYEQYF. The J gene is TRBJ2-7, the V gene TRBV5-1; D is possibly TRBD2 (5 bases). This CDR3 is built from 13 residues. V was shortened by 4 bases and J by 1 base, with 9 bases between the two germline ends. Germline CDR1 is SGHRS and CDR2 is YFSETQ.